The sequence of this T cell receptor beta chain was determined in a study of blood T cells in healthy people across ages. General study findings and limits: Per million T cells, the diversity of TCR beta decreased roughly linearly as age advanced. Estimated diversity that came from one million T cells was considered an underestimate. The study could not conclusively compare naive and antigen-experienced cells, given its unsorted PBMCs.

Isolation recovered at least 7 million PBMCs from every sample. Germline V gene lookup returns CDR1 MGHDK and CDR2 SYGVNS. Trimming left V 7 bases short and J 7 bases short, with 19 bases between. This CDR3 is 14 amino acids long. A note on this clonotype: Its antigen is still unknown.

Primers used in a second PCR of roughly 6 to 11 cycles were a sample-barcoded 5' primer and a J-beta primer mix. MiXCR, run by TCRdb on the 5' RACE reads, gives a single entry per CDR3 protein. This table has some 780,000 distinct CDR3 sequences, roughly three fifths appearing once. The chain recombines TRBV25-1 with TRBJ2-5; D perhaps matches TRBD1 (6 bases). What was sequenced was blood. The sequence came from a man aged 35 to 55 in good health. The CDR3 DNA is TGTGCCAGCAACCCAACAGGGAGTGACGGGACCCAGTACTTC. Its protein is CASNPTGSDGTQYF.